This T cell receptor beta chain originates from a study of PD-1 blockade in classical Hodgkin lymphoma. General study points: Lower baseline TCR diversity was reported for newly diagnosed patients than for healthy donors. Baseline diversity resembling that of newly diagnosed patients was seen in complete responders.

Here immunoSEQ multiplex PCR was the method, and the copy in TCRdb shows in-frame clones only, minus some. The table lists tens of thousands of clones, roughly 87% of them singletons, with about 8.1% in the top ten. Remarks on this clone: The antigen is not known.

Time point denoted: cycle 4 day 1 (C4D1), after more than five weeks of nivolumab. All the patients suffered relapse after autologous stem cell transplantation, and brentuximab vedotin exposure differed. Best responses fell into complete response, partial response or progressive disease. Germline CDR1 and CDR2: WSHSY and SAAADI. The CDR3 has 14 amino acids. Trimming at V came to 10 bases and at J to 4 bases, leaving 6 bases not matched to a gene. The source was peripheral blood mononuclear cells (PBMCs), collected before the fourth cycle of nivolumab. This chain links TRBV10-2 with TRBJ2-6, with 8 bases aligning to TRBD1. This sequence was found in a human donor with classical Hodgkin lymphoma. The CDR3 DNA reads TGCGCCACCTGGACAGGGTCCGGGGCCAACGTCCTGACTTTC. Protein: CATWTGSGANVLTF.